The 15 T cell receptor beta chains below were found in one sample sequenced in a study of cytomegalovirus exposure and HLA in healthy donors. 13 Jbeta primers and 60 Vbeta primers were used for the PCR. Some clones are missing from TCRdb's copy, which holds only in-frame ones; the method was immunoSEQ multiplex PCR. The data show about 96,000 clones, 60% to 75% seen once. The material sequenced was PBMCs. These receptors came from a woman aged 70-85 years in good health and CMV-seropositive.

The genes are TRBV5-1 and TRBJ1-1; 11 positions match TRBD1. The J segment lost 5 bases and the V segment lost 0 bases, leaving 3 bases of the junction unmatched. The germline V gene encodes CDR1 SGHRS and CDR2 YFSETQ. The CDR3 covers 15 residues. The CDR3 protein is CASSLGDRGGTEAFF. The CDR3 bases are TGCGCCAGCAGCTTGGGGGACAGGGGGGGGACTGAAGCTTTCTTT.

CDR3 nucleotides: TGTGCCAGCAGAGGGGGTGGCAATCAGCCCCAGCATTTT. Residues: CASRGGGNQPQHF. The rearrangement joins TRBV6-5 to TRBJ1-5; tentative D call: TRBD1 (6 bases). This CDR3 contains 13 residues. Between the trimmed V and J ends, which lost 6 bases and 2 bases, there was a span of 8 bases. Germline-derived CDR1 and CDR2 are MNHEY and SVGAGI.

The rearrangement joins TRBV4-3 to TRBJ1-5, with no clear D. The V and J ends lost 3 bases and 3 bases respectively, with 12 bases between them. This CDR3 region has 15 residues. In germline, CDR1 is LGHNA, CDR2 YSLEER. CDR3 residues: CASSQYRTSNQPQHF. For the CDR3, the DNA is TGCGCCAGCAGCCAGTATAGGACTTCCAATCAGCCCCAGCATTTT.

The rearrangement links TRBV23-1 to TRBJ2-3; the match to TRBD1 covers 11 bases. TRBV23-1 is identified as an open reading frame with a role that is uncertain. The V segment lost 8 bases and the J segment 1 base; nucleotides outside the gene matches: 29. The CDR3 consists of 23 residues. CDR3 coding DNA: TGCGCCAGCGAAGCCCGGGACAGGGGGACCCGGGACCTCAAAGGGGAGCGCACAGATACGCAGTATTTT. As protein: CASEARDRGTRDLKGERTDTQYF.

This chain joins TRBV6-1 and TRBJ2-4; TRBD2 aligns across 7 bases. Germline lookup yields CDR1 MNHNS and CDR2 SASEGT. The CDR3 is made up of 12 amino acids. J gave up 6 bases and V 8 bases, and 4 bases lay outside the gene matches. CDR3 region: CASRGVGNIQYF. The CDR3 DNA follows: TGTGCCAGCCGGGGGGTTGGAAACATTCAGTACTTC.

The chain is built from TRBV7-2 and TRBJ2-7, with a weak D call TRBD1 (5 bases). The CDR3 has 14 residues. Germline V gene data show CDR1 as SGHTA and CDR2 as FQGNSA. Trimming pared 4 bases from V and 3 bases from J, leaving 13 bases between. CDR3 protein: CASSSGASRYEQYF. The CDR3 coding sequence is TGTGCCAGCAGCTCTGGGGCCTCGCGCTACGAGCAGTACTTC.

The rearrangement uses TRBV7-8 and TRBJ2-7; TRBD1 is a possible D gene (6 bases). The V end lost 2 bases, the J end lost 6 bases, and 11 bases lay between the germline ends. Germline-derived CDR1 and CDR2 are SGHVS and FQNEAQ. CDR3 length equals 13 residues. CDR3 DNA: TGTGCCAGCAGCTTACAGGGGTCTGGCGAGCAGTACTTC. Its translation is CASSLQGSGEQYF.

The J gene is TRBJ2-7, the V gene TRBV9; a possible D gene is TRBD2 (5 bases). CDR1 and CDR2 from the germline V gene are SGDLS and YYNGEE. Trimming took 1 base from V and 3 from J, leaving 8 bases between them. The CDR3 is made up of 13 amino acids. The CDR3 is CASSVSGNYEQYF. The DNA of the CDR3 is TGTGCCAGCAGCGTATCCGGGAACTACGAGCAGTACTTC.

CDR3 amino acids: CASSSGLASQETQYF. CDR3 nucleotide sequence: TGCGCCAGCAGCTCGGGACTAGCGTCACAAGAGACCCAGTACTTC. The rearrangement links TRBV5-1 to TRBJ2-5; 10 bases fit TRBD2. Germline V lookup: CDR1 SGHRS, CDR2 YFSETQ. The trim removed 3 bases at V and 2 bases at J, leaving 4 bases unmatched. The CDR3 has 15 amino acids.

The CDR3 reads CASSPGGFPYNEQFF. The CDR3 coding sequence is TGTGCCAGCAGCCCTGGGGGGTTTCCCTACAATGAGCAGTTCTTC. The rearrangement uses TRBV5-8 and TRBJ2-1, with D perhaps TRBD2 (6 bases). V lost 4 bases to trimming and J lost 2 bases, with 13 bases between them. This CDR3 has 15 residues. Germline V gene lookup returns CDR1 SGHTS and CDR2 YDEGEE.

This clone was recorded a few times. This sequence joins TRBV7-2 and TRBJ2-3, with a possible D match to TRBD1 (5 bases). CDR1 and CDR2 from the germline V gene are SGHTA and FQGNSA. This CDR3 has 13 residues. V was shortened by 4 bases and J by 6 bases, with 11 bases between the two germline ends. The CDR3 is CASSSVTGDTQYF. CDR3 DNA: TGTGCCAGCAGCTCCGTCACAGGCGATACGCAGTATTTT.

The chain links TRBV28 to TRBJ2-5; 11 positions agree with TRBD2. Germline assignment: CDR1 MDHEN and CDR2 SYDVKM. CDR3 length: 14 residues. Germline trimming cut 6 bases from V and 2 bases from J; bases unmatched to any gene: 2. The CDR3 coding sequence is TGTGCCAGCAGAACTAGCGGGGGACAAGAGACCCAGTACTTC. This gives the protein CASRTSGGQETQYF. Combining the CDR3 with reference TRBV28 and TRBJ2-5 gives the whole variable domain DVKVTQSSRYLVKRTGEKVFLECVQDMDHENMFWYRQDPGLGLRLIYFSYDVKMKEKGDIPEGYSVSREKKERFSLILESASTNQTSMYLCASRTSGGQETQYFGPGTRLLVL.

CDR3 in DNA: TGCAGCGTTGCACAGTCTAGCAATCAGCCCCAGCATTTT. This sequence encodes CSVAQSSNQPQHF. The V call is TRBV29-1, the J call TRBJ1-5; no clear D gene. From germline, CDR1 is SQVTM and CDR2 ANQGSEA. The CDR3 length is 13 residues. V was cut by 4 bases and J by 0 bases, with 7 bases left in between.

A few counts support this clone. The V call is TRBV5-4, the J call TRBJ2-3; 8 nucleotides line up with TRBD2. Unmatched junction bases numbered 10, after V lost 0 bases and J lost 4 bases. Germline V gene sequence: CDR1 SGHNT, CDR2 YYREEE (reference sequence). The CDR3 runs 17 residues. The CDR3 reads CASSLALGTRGADTQYF. Written as DNA, the CDR3 is TGTGCCAGCAGCTTGGCCCTCGGGACTAGGGGCGCAGATACGCAGTATTTT. Variable domain in full (rest from reference TRBV5-4 and TRBJ2-3): ETGVTQSPTHLIKTRGQQVTLRCSSQSGHNTVSWYQQALGQGPQFIFQYYREEENGRGNFPPRFSGLQFPNYSSELNVNALELDDSALYLCASSLALGTRGADTQYFGPGTRLTVL.

The rearrangement uses TRBV28 and TRBJ1-2, with D perhaps matching TRBD1 (5 bases). This CDR3 is 15 amino acids long. Trimming removed 8 bases at V and 0 bases at J, with 16 bases between. The germline gives CDR1 MDHEN, CDR2 SYDVKM. The CDR3, as DNA: TGTGCCAGCTACGAGACAGCTAGTTCTAACTATGGCTACACCTTC. Its protein is CASYETASSNYGYTF.